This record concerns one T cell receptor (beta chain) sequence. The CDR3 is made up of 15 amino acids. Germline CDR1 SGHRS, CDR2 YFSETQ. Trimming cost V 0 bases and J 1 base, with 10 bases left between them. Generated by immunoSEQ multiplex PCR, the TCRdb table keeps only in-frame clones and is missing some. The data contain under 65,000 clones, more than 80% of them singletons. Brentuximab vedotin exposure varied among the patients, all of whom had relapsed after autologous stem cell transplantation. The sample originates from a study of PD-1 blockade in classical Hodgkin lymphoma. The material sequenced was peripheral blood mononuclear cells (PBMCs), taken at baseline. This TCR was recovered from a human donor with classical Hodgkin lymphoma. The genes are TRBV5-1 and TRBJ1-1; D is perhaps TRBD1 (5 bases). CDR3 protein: CASSLAGGRNTEAFF. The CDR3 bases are TGCGCCAGCAGCTTGGCCGGGGGGAGGAACACTGAAGCTTTCTTT.